This TCR beta chain was sequenced for a study of response to subunit inactivated influenza vaccine. TCRdb called the RT-PCR reads again in MiXCR, with one record for every CDR3 protein. The repertoire has fewer than 750,000 distinct CDR3 sequences, 14% of them found once; the top ten carry roughly 10%. Trimming took off 0 bases at V and 15 bases at J, with 9 bases between the two ends. Germline V gives CDR1 SGHAT, CDR2 FQNNGV. The CDR3 runs to 11 residues. This TCR came from a middle-aged man who received an inactivated influenza vaccine. This sequence joins TRBV11-2 and TRBJ2-4, with unresolved D. The sequences come from PBMCs from blood, collected about 12 days after vaccination. The CDR3 bases are TGTGCCAGCAGCTTAGATAGGGCAAGGTACTTC. Encoded protein: CASSLDRARYF.